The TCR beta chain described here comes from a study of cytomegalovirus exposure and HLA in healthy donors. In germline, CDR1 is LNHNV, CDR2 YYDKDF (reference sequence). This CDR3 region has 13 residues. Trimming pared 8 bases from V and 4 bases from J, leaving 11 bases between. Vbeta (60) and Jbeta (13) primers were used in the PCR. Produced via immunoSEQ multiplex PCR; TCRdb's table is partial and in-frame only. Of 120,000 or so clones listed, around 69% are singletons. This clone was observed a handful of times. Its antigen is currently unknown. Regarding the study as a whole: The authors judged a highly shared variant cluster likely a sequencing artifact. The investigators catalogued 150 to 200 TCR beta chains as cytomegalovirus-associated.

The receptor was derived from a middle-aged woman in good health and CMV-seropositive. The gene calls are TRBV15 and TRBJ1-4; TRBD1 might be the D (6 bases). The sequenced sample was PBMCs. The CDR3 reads CATADSFNEKLFF. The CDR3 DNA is TGTGCCACCGCGGACAGCTTTAATGAAAAACTGTTTTTT. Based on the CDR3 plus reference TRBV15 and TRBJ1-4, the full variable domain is DAMVIQNPRYQVTQFGKPVTLSCSQTLNHNVMYWYQQKSSQAPKLLFHYYDKDFNNEADTPDNFQSRRPNTSFCFLDIRSPGLGDTAMYLCATADSFNEKLFFGSGTQLSVL.